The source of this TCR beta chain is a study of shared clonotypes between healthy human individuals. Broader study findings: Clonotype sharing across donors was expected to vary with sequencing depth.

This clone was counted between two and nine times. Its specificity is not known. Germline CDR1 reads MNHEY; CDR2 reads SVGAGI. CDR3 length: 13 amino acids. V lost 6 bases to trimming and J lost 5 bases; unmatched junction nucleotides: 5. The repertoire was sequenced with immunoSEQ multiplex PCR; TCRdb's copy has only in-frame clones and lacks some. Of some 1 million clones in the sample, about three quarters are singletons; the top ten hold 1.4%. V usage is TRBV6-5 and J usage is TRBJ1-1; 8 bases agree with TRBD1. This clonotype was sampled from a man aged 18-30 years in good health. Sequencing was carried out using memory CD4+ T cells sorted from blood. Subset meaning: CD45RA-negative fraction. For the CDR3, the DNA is TGTGCCAGCAGGTGGACAGGGCAGACTGAAGCTTTCTTT. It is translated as CASRWTGQTEAFF.